Given below is one T cell receptor beta chain in context. The treatment here: over 15 received Ad26.COV2.S at low or high dose, single or two shots; about 5 received placebo; per-sample allocation not given. All samples were drawn on day 63, counting from the first vaccine or placebo injection. Trimming stripped 4 bases from V and 4 bases from J, with 10 bases between. Germline V gene sequence: CDR1 LGHDT, CDR2 YNNKEL (reference sequence). The CDR3 totals 13 residues. These data belong to a study of Ad26.COV2.S vaccination and SARS-CoV-2 variants. Some clones are missing from TCRdb's copy, which holds only in-frame ones; the method was immunoSEQ multiplex PCR. Of 300,000 to 350,000 clones in the sample, around 84% were seen once.

Material: peripheral blood, obtained in a trial of Ad26.COV2.S vaccine versus placebo. The V call is TRBV3-1 (or the pseudogene TRBV3-2), the J call TRBJ1-2; D might be TRBD1 (6 bases). The sequence derives from a person between 18 and 60 years old who received the Ad26.COV2.S COVID-19 vaccine or a placebo. Here the CDR3 reads CASSLRGGYGYTF. The DNA for the CDR3 is TGTGCCAGCAGCCTCAGGGGAGGCTATGGCTACACCTTC.